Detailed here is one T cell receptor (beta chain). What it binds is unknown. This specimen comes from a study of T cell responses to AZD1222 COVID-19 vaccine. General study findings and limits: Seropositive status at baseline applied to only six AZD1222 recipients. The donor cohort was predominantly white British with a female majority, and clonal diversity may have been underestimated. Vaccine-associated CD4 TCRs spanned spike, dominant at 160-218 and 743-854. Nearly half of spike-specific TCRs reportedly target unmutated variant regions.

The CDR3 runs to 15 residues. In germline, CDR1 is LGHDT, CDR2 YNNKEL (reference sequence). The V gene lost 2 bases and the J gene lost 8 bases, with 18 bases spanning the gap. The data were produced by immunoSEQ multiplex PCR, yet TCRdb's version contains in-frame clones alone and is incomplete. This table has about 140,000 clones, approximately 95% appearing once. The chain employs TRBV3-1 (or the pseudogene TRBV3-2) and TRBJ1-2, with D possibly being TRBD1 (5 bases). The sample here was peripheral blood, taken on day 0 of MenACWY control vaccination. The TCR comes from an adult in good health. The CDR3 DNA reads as TGTGCCAGCAGCCAACTCTCAGGTCAGGGAGGCGGCTACACCTTC. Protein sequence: CASSQLSGQGGGYTF.